The rows below give T cell receptor beta chains drawn from one sample of a study of blood T cell repertoires in COVID-19. The table came from immunoSEQ multiplex PCR; TCRdb's copy has only in-frame clones and leaves some out. Of around 300,000 clones listed, approximately 89% are singletons. What was sequenced was peripheral blood. The receptors come from a woman aged 30 to 39 with COVID-19, enrolled during active disease. Both conserved end residues are part of each CDR3. D genes are given only for firm matches. Part of the rows lack a size; the others show once, few, many or a class for expanded clones.

TRBD1 NA TRBJ1-2 TRBV28 CASSLSLQGYYGYTF TGTGCCAGCAGTTTAAGTTTACAGGGGTACTATGGCTACACCTTC
TRBD1 NA TRBJ1-2 TRBV12-3/TRBV12-4 CASTPDRVGYTF TGTGCCAGCACCCCGGACAGGGTCGGCTACACCTTC
TRBD2 once TRBJ2-7 TRBV19 CASRGGGSYEQYF TGTGCCAGTAGGGGCGGGGGCTCCTACGAGCAGTACTTC
TRBD2 few TRBJ2-7 TRBV2 CASSDPTSGFYEQYF TGTGCCAGCAGTGATCCGACTAGCGGATTCTACGAGCAGTACTTC
TRBD1 NA TRBJ1-2 TRBV2 CASRPTGSNYGYTF TGTGCCAGCAGACCGACAGGGTCTAACTATGGCTACACCTTC
NA once TRBJ2-2 TRBV18 CASSPSQGNTGELFF TGTGCCAGCTCACCGAGCCAGGGCAACACCGGGGAGCTGTTTTTT
NA once TRBJ1-3 TRBV5-5 CASSFLRDTGNTIYF TGTGCCAGCAGCTTCCTCCGGGATACTGGAAACACCATATATTTT
NA once TRBJ1-1 TRBV2 CARGRQDLNTEAFF TGTGCCAGAGGACGACAGGATCTGAACACTGAAGCTTTCTTT
NA NA TRBJ2-5 TRBV11-2 CASSPEGEETQYF TGTGCCAGCAGCCCTGAAGGGGAAGAGACCCAGTACTTC
TRBD2 NA TRBJ2-3 TRBV9 CASSLTSGEHTDTQYF TGTGCCAGCAGCCTGACTAGCGGGGAACACACAGATACGCAGTATTTT
TRBD1 few TRBJ1-2 TRBV20-1 CSAQGHYGYTF TGCAGCGCACAGGGGCACTATGGCTACACCTTC
TRBD1 few TRBJ1-4 TRBV5-6 CASSFGSGTVNEKLFF TGTGCCAGCAGCTTCGGATCCGGGACAGTTAATGAAAAACTGTTTTTT
NA NA TRBJ2-2 TRBV4-2 CASSQVGRELFF TGTGCCAGCAGCCAAGTTGGCCGGGAGCTGTTTTTT
NA NA TRBJ1-2 TRBV3-1/TRBV3-2 CASSQTTDYGYTF TGTGCCAGCAGCCAGACCACAGACTATGGCTACACCTTC
TRBD1 NA TRBJ1-1 TRBV7-9 CASSLAKDRVTEAFF TGTGCCAGCAGCTTAGCCAAGGACAGGGTCACTGAAGCTTTCTTT
TRBD1 NA TRBJ2-5 TRBV7-2 CASSLGTGEETQYF TGTGCCAGCAGCTTAGGGACAGGGGAGGAGACCCAGTACTTC
TRBD2 NA TRBJ2-2 TRBV6-5 CASSYRSGRRGGELFF TGTGCCAGCAGTTATCGGAGCGGGAGAAGGGGCGGGGAGCTGTTTTTT
TRBD2 NA TRBJ2-3 TRBV5-1 CASSWTLAGGDTQYF TGCGCCAGCAGCTGGACACTAGCGGGAGGCGATACGCAGTATTTT
TRBD2 NA TRBJ2-1 TRBV3-1/TRBV3-2 CASSHETSAYNEQFF TGTGCCAGCAGCCATGAGACTAGCGCCTACAATGAGCAGTTCTTC
NA NA TRBJ1-2 TRBV25-1 CASSDQGPNYGYTF TGTGCCAGCAGTGACCAGGGTCCTAACTATGGCTACACCTTC
TRBD2 once TRBJ2-5 TRBV5-4 CASSPKLADQETQYF TGTGCCAGCAGCCCGAAACTAGCGGATCAAGAGACCCAGTACTTC
TRBD2 NA TRBJ2-7 TRBV5-4 CASSLAGTSGRYEQYF TGTGCCAGCAGTTTAGCCGGGACTAGCGGGAGGTACGAGCAGTACTTC
TRBD1 NA TRBJ1-1 TRBV19 CASGQGWSNTEAFF TGTGCCAGCGGACAGGGCTGGTCGAACACTGAAGCTTTCTTT
TRBD1 NA TRBJ1-4 TRBV5-8 CASSPRGEEEEKLFF TGTGCCAGCAGCCCCAGGGGGGAAGAGGAGGAAAAACTGTTTTTT
NA NA TRBJ1-4 TRBV28 CASSLVQGSNEKLFF TGTGCCAGCAGTTTAGTTCAGGGCTCTAATGAAAAACTGTTTTTT
NA once TRBJ2-3 TRBV6-6 CASRRGLPGTDTQYF TGTGCCAGTAGGCGGGGCCTCCCCGGCACAGATACGCAGTATTTT
NA NA TRBJ1-1 TRBV3-1/TRBV3-2 CATQMNTEAFF TGTGCCACCCAGATGAACACTGAAGCTTTCTTT
TRBD1 NA TRBJ1-6 TRBV18 CASSPGGDRGRTPLHF TGTGCCAGCTCACCAGGCGGGGACAGGGGTCGTACCCCCCTCCACTTT
TRBD2 once TRBJ2-3 TRBV7-6 CASSPGTSGVHTQYF TGTGCCAGCAGCCCGGGGACTAGCGGGGTGCATACGCAGTATTTT
NA NA TRBJ1-1 TRBV5-4 CASSLGQKNTEAFF TGTGCCAGCAGCTTGGGGCAGAAGAACACTGAAGCTTTCTTT
TRBD1 NA TRBJ2-7 TRBV13 CASSPSDGTLGQYEQYF TGTGCCAGCAGTCCATCTGACGGAACCTTGGGACAGTACGAGCAGTACTTC
NA NA TRBJ2-1 TRBV4-1 CASSVVPGTFREGEFF TGCGCCAGCAGCGTAGTTCCCGGGACTTTCAGGGAAGGGGAGTTCTTC